These 30 T cell receptor beta chains originate from one sample sequenced in a study of chemoradiotherapy in HPV16-positive cancers. The protocol was immunoSEQ multiplex PCR, while the TCRdb copy is restricted to in-frame clones and leaves out a portion. The sample has tens of thousands of clones, over 85% seen once. This material consisted of blood, taken from a patient who underwent chemoradiotherapy. The receptors here all came from a human donor with HPV-associated anogenital cancer.

The chain couples TRBV5-1 to TRBJ2-1, with D perhaps given as TRBD1 or TRBD2 (5 bases each). The germline V gene has CDR1 SGHRS and CDR2 YFSETQ. V lost 3 bases and J 5 bases, leaving 9 bases between the germline ends. The CDR3 spans 13 residues. The CDR3 coding sequence is TGCGCCAGCAGCTGGGACGGCCACAATGAGCAGTTCTTC. Its translation is CASSWDGHNEQFF.

The CDR3 coding sequence is TGTGCCAGCAAAGGGACTAGCTACAATGAGCAGTTCTTC. Its translation: CASKGTSYNEQFF. The V gene is TRBV4-2, the J gene TRBJ2-1; 8 bases agree with TRBD2. CDR3 length: 13 residues. V shed 7 bases, J shed 3 bases, and the junction held 2 bases outside the gene matches. Germline V gene sequence: CDR1 LGHNA, CDR2 YNFKEQ.

This chain connects TRBV2 to TRBJ2-2; 9 bases are shared with TRBD2. V dropped 3 bases and J dropped 4; count of bases not matched to a gene: 3. CDR3 length: 15 amino acids. Germline loops: CDR1 SNHLY, CDR2 FYNNEI. CDR3: CASSDQGLATGELFF. CDR3 DNA: TGTGCCAGCAGTGATCAGGGACTAGCCACCGGGGAGCTGTTTTTT.

This sequence joins TRBV28 and TRBJ2-3, with TRBD2 as a possible D gene (6 bases). CDR3 length: 15 amino acids. CDR1 is MDHEN and CDR2 is SYDVKM in the germline V gene. V was pared by 2 bases and J by 1 base, with 10 bases between. CDR3 DNA: TGTGCCAGCAGTTTAGTGTCTAGCGGCACAGATACGCAGTATTTT. Translating gives CASSLVSSGTDTQYF.

The chain carries TRBV29-1 and TRBJ2-1; 10 bases agree with TRBD2. The CDR3 loop spans 14 amino acids. Germline V gene lookup returns CDR1 SQVTM and CDR2 ANQGSEA. V lost 6 bases to trimming and J lost 3 bases; unmatched junction nucleotides: 5. The CDR3 region has the DNA TGCAGCGTCCCTCTAGCGGGGGTCTACAATGAGCAGTTCTTC. It yields the protein CSVPLAGVYNEQFF.

The chain uses TRBV7-3 and TRBJ2-3; D is perhaps TRBD1 or TRBD2 (5 bases each). The CDR3 is 13 residues long. The germline gives CDR1 SGHTA, CDR2 FQGTGA. Trimming took off 2 bases at V and 6 bases at J, with 9 bases between the two ends. CDR3 residues: CASSLYGDDTQYF. Here the CDR3 DNA reads TGTGCCAGCAGCTTATACGGGGACGATACGCAGTATTTT.

The chain couples TRBV6-1 to TRBJ2-3; perhaps TRBD2 as D (7 bases). Germline lookup yields CDR1 MNHNS and CDR2 SASEGT. The CDR3 consists of 16 residues. The ends were cut back, 0 bases at V and 4 bases at J, with 14 bases in the middle. The CDR3 reads CASSEALGGPPDTQYF. Written as DNA, the CDR3 is TGTGCCAGCAGTGAAGCGCTGGGGGGGCCCCCAGATACGCAGTATTTT.

This clone was detected once. One end of the junction is discordant with germline, which a read error may explain. V usage is TRBV7-7 and J usage is TRBJ2-5, with a tentative D call TRBD2 (6 bases). The CDR3 sequence is 15 residues long. Germline V CDR1 and CDR2: SSHAT, FNYEAQ (reference sequence). The CDR3 protein is CASSLSTSKQETQYF. For the CDR3, the DNA is TGTGCTAGCAGCCTGTCCACTAGCAAGCAAGAGACCCAGTACTTC. The variable domain in full, completed from reference TRBV7-7 and TRBJ2-5, reads GAGVSQSPRYKVTKRGQDVTLRCDPISSHATLYWYQQALGQGPEFLTYFNYEAQPDKSGLPSDRFSAERPEGSISTLTIQRTEQRDSAMYRCASSLSTSKQETQYFGPGTRLLVL.

V usage is TRBV6-6 and J usage is TRBJ2-7; D gene ambiguous. Germline assignment: CDR1 MNHNY and CDR2 SVGAGI (reference sequence). V was cut by 2 bases and J by 2 bases, with 13 bases left in between. There are 15 residues in the CDR3. DNA of the CDR3: TGTGCCAGCAGTTACCCGTCGTCCAGCACCTACGAGCAGTACTTC. Residues: CASSYPSSSTYEQYF.

The chain uses TRBV18 and TRBJ2-1; 9 nucleotides line up with TRBD1. V shed 1 base, J shed 4 bases, and the junction held 8 bases outside the gene matches. Germline-derived CDR1 and CDR2 are KGHSH and LQKENI. The CDR3 is 17 amino acids. Here the CDR3 reads CASSPRKGQGNYNEQFF. CDR3 bases: TGTGCCAGCTCACCACGTAAGGGACAGGGCAATTACAATGAGCAGTTCTTC.

This chain links TRBV6-1 with TRBJ2-3; D may be TRBD1 (6 bases). Germline V lookup: CDR1 MNHNS, CDR2 SASEGT. The CDR3 has 14 amino acids. Trimming left V 5 bases short and J 0 bases short, with 9 bases between. The CDR3 protein is CASSLQGSTDTQYF. The DNA of the CDR3 is TGTGCCAGCAGTTTACAGGGTAGCACAGATACGCAGTATTTT.

In DNA form, the CDR3 reads TGTGCCAGCAGCTTGTGGGGGGCAGAGACCCAGTACTTC. This codes for CASSLWGAETQYF. The chain has TRBV5-6 and TRBJ2-5; D possibly uses TRBD1 or TRBD2 (6 bases each). V lost 1 base and J 4 bases, leaving 8 bases between the germline ends. CDR3 size: 13 residues. The germline V gene encodes CDR1 SGHDT and CDR2 YYEEEE.

The chain uses TRBV5-1 and TRBJ2-1, with TRBD1 identical over 8 bases. Germline V lookup: CDR1 SGHRS, CDR2 YFSETQ. This CDR3 is built from 15 residues. Trimming cost V 3 bases and J 5 bases; bases outside gene matches: 7. CDR3 sequence (DNA): TGCGCCAGCAGCTGGGGCCCGACAGGGGACAATGAGCAGTTCTTC. It encodes CASSWGPTGDNEQFF. The variable domain in full, with the rest retrieved from reference TRBV5-1 and TRBJ2-1, is KAGVTQTPRYLIKTRGQQVTLSCSPISGHRSVSWYQQTPGQGLQFLFEYFSETQRNKGNFPGRFSGRQFSNSRSEMNVSTLELGDSALYLCASSWGPTGDNEQFFGPGTRLTVL.

The CDR3 is CASSLFDGRTRALNEQFF. In DNA form, the CDR3 reads TGTGCCAGCAGCTTGTTCGATGGCAGGACTAGAGCGCTGAATGAGCAGTTCTTC. The chain couples TRBV5-4 to TRBJ2-1, with 7 positions matching TRBD2. The CDR3 has 18 amino acids. V shed 1 base and J 7 bases; nucleotides not matched to a gene: 17. Germline CDR1 SGHNT, CDR2 YYREEE (reference sequence).

As for this clone: The germline gene is not matched at one end of the junction; a read error may be the cause. The chain links TRBV7-2 to TRBJ1-1; D might be TRBD1 (6 bases). Germline-derived CDR1 and CDR2 are SGHTA and FQGNSA. This CDR3 spans 12 amino acids. The CDR3 region has the DNA TGTGCCAGCAGCTTAGGGGAGGGGACACCAACTTTT. Its protein is CASSLGEGTPTF.

The chain carries TRBV27 and TRBJ1-2; D not resolved. The CDR3 is 16 amino acids. Deletions cut 0 bases from V and 5 bases from J, with 16 bases between. Germline V gives CDR1 MNHEY, CDR2 SMNVEV (reference sequence). CDR3 sequence (DNA): TGTGCCAGCAGTTTATCGCAGGCCCCATCCTATTATGGCTACACCTTC. This translates into CASSLSQAPSYYGYTF.

This clone was seen just once. This chain connects TRBV21-1 to TRBJ2-1; the table's TRBD2 call for D was not verified on the DNA. TRBV21-1 is classified as a pseudogene. The CDR3 has 19 residues. The CDR3 loop is CARSVEGTSGNSSYNEQFF. In DNA form, the CDR3 reads TGTGCCAGATCGGTCGAGGGGACTAGCGGGAACTCCTCCTACAATGAGCAGTTCTTC.

This clone was counted between two and nine times. The chain couples TRBV7-9 to TRBJ1-1, with no clear D. Germline V gene sequence: CDR1 SEHNR, CDR2 FQNEAQ (reference sequence). Trimming pared 7 bases from V and 8 bases from J, leaving 5 bases between. This CDR3 is built from 9 residues. The CDR3 DNA is TGTGCCAGCACCCCCGAAGCTTTCTTT. Amino acids: CASTPEAFF.

This chain joins TRBV11-2 and TRBJ2-7; TRBD1 is a possible D gene (6 bases). The germline V and J ends were trimmed by 2 bases and 6 bases, with 11 bases remaining between them. The length of the CDR3 is 13 residues. CDR1 is SGHAT, CDR2 FQNNGV, per germline. The CDR3 here is CASSLNRGGEQYF. CDR3 coding DNA: TGTGCCAGCAGCTTAAATAGAGGGGGCGAGCAGTACTTC.

This chain links TRBV6-1 with TRBJ1-3; D possibly corresponds to TRBD1 (6 bases). Trimming took off 4 bases at V and 0 bases at J, with 10 bases between the two ends. This CDR3 contains 15 residues. Germline-derived CDR1 and CDR2 are MNHNS and SASEGT. The CDR3 loop is CASSVGASSGNTIYF. CDR3 sequence (DNA): TGTGCCAGCAGTGTGGGGGCGAGCTCTGGAAACACCATATATTTT.

This clone was observed a handful of times. This chain uses TRBV7-3 with TRBJ2-3; D remains ambiguous. V dropped 1 base and J dropped 4 bases, with 6 bases sitting between them. The CDR3 sequence is 13 residues long. Germline V gene sequence: CDR1 SGHTA, CDR2 FQGTGA. The CDR3 bases are TGTGCCAGCAGCTTAAGACGGGCAGATACGCAGTATTTT. It translates to CASSLRRADTQYF.

V gene TRBV18 combines with J gene TRBJ1-2; D uncertain. This CDR3 is built from 13 residues. Germline V gene lookup returns CDR1 KGHSH and CDR2 LQKENI. V was clipped by 3 bases and J by 6 bases, with 11 bases between them. Here the CDR3 reads CASSPPWRDGYTF. For the CDR3, the DNA is TGTGCCAGCTCACCCCCCTGGAGGGATGGCTACACCTTC. Together with reference TRBV18 and TRBJ1-2, the CDR3 gives the full variable domain: NAGVMQNPRHLVRRRGQEARLRCSPMKGHSHVYWYRQLPEEGLKFMVYLQKENIIDESGMPKERFSAEFPKEGPSILRIQQVVRGDSAAYFCASSPPWRDGYTFGSGTRLTVV.

The chain joins TRBV5-6 to TRBJ2-7, with a possible D match to TRBD1 (6 bases). Trimming took 1 base from V and 1 from J, leaving 6 bases between them. The CDR3 contains 13 residues. Germline V gene data show CDR1 as SGHDT and CDR2 as YYEEEE. The CDR3 DNA sequence: TGTGCCAGCAGCTTGACAGGGTCCTACGAGCAGTACTTC. Translation: CASSLTGSYEQYF.

The chain is built from TRBV18 and TRBJ1-3, with D possibly being TRBD1 (6 bases). CDR1 is KGHSH and CDR2 is LQKENI in the germline V gene. The V end lost 6 bases, the J end lost 0 bases, and 15 bases lay between the germline ends. The CDR3 is made up of 16 amino acids. CDR3 residues: CASSGQRSSSGNTIYF. The CDR3 nucleotides read TGTGCCAGCTCTGGACAGCGTTCCAGCTCTGGAAACACCATATATTTT.

CDR3 sequence (DNA): TGTGCCAGTAGTATAGGGGACAGGGTGAACGAGCAGTACTTC. Translated: CASSIGDRVNEQYF. This chain links TRBV19 with TRBJ2-7; 9 nucleotides agree with TRBD1. V dropped 1 base and J dropped 5; count of bases not matched to a gene: 3. Germline V lookup: CDR1 LNHDA, CDR2 SQIVND (reference sequence). This CDR3 is built from 14 residues.

The chain uses TRBV4-1 and TRBJ2-2, with D perhaps TRBD2 (7 bases). V dropped 0 bases and J dropped 4 bases, with 12 bases sitting between them. There are 16 residues in the CDR3. Germline values: CDR1 MGHRA, CDR2 YSYEKL. The CDR3 DNA reads as TGCGCCAGCAGCCAAGATAGGGGGAGGGGCACCGGGGAGCTGTTTTTT. Residues: CASSQDRGRGTGELFF.

The genes are TRBV4-2 and TRBJ2-3; TRBD2 matches 7 bases. V lost 4 bases, J lost 6 bases, and 7 bases stayed unmatched. The CDR3 sequence is 14 residues long. Germline CDR1 and CDR2: LGHNA and YNFKEQ. CDR3 nucleotide sequence: TGTGCCAGCAGCCCTGGACTAGAGGCGGATACGCAGTATTTT. It is translated as CASSPGLEADTQYF.

V usage is TRBV4-1 and J usage is TRBJ1-1; D may be TRBD1 (6 bases). Trimming took 8 bases from V and 4 from J, leaving 17 bases between them. Germline values: CDR1 MGHRA, CDR2 YSYEKL. CDR3 length: 14 residues. CDR3 region: CASGATRGGTEAFF. CDR3 bases: TGCGCCAGCGGGGCTACCAGGGGAGGCACTGAAGCTTTCTTT.

The chain combines TRBV9 with TRBJ2-5; 11 bases are shared with TRBD2. Germline V gene data show CDR1 as SGDLS and CDR2 as YYNGEE. The J segment lost 7 bases and the V segment lost 1 base, leaving 6 bases of the junction unmatched. The CDR3 contains 15 residues. In nucleotides, the CDR3 is TGTGCCAGCAGCGTACTTAGCGGGGGGGCTGGGACCCAGTACTTC. Translation gives CASSVLSGGAGTQYF. Full variable domain (remainder filled in from reference TRBV9 and TRBJ2-5): DSGVTQTPKHLITATGQRVTLRCSPRSGDLSVYWYQQSLDQGLQFLIQYYNGEERAKGNILERFSAQQFPDLHSELNLSSLELGDSALYFCASSVLSGGAGTQYFGPGTRLLVL.

CDR3 in amino acids: CASSLGIGSSWGYEQYF. In nucleotides, the CDR3 is TGTGCCAGCAGCTTAGGAATCGGGAGCTCGTGGGGCTACGAGCAGTACTTC. The chain uses TRBV7-2 and TRBJ2-7; D perhaps matches TRBD2 (6 bases). The CDR3 sequence is 17 residues long. Deletions cut 1 base from V and 3 bases from J, with 19 bases between. Germline CDR1 SGHTA, CDR2 FQGNSA.